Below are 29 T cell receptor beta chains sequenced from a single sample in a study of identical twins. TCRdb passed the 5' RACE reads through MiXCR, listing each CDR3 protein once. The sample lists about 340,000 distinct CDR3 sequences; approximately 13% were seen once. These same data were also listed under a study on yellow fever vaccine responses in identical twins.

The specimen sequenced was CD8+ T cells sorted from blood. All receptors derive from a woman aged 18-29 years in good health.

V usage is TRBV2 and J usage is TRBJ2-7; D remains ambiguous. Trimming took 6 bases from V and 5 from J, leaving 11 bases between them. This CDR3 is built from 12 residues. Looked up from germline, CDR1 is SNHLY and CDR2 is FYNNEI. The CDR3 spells CASSKGKNEQYF. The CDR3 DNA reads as TGTGCCAGCAGCAAAGGAAAAAACGAGCAGTACTTC.

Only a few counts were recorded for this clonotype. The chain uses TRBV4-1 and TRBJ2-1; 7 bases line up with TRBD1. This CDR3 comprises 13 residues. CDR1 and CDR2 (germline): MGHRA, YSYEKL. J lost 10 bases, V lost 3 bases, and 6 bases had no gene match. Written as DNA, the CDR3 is TGCGCCAGCAGCCAGCTCCAGGGGGAAGAGCAGTTCTTC. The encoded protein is CASSQLQGEEQFF.

CDR3 protein: CASSAASEDTGELFF. The CDR3, as DNA: TGTGCCAGCAGCGCTGCTAGCGAGGACACCGGGGAGCTGTTTTTT. The rearrangement links TRBV9 to TRBJ2-2; a possible D gene is TRBD2 (6 bases). The CDR3 sequence is 15 residues long. Trimming cost V 3 bases and J 3 bases, with 12 bases left between them. CDR1 is SGDLS and CDR2 is YYNGEE in the germline V gene.

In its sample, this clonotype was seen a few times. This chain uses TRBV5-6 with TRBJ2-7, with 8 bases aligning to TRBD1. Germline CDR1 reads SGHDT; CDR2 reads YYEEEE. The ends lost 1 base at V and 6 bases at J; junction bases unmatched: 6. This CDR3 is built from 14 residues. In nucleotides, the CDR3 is TGTGCCAGCAGCTTGTCACAGGGGGTGACCGAGCAGTACTTC. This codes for CASSLSQGVTEQYF.

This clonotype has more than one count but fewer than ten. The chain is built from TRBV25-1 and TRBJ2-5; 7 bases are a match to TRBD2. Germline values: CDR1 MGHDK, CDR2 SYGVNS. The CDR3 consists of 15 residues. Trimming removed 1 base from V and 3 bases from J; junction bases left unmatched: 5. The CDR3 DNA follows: TGTGCCAGCAGTGAATTAGCGGGCGGGGAAGAGACCCAGTACTTC. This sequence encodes CASSELAGGEETQYF.

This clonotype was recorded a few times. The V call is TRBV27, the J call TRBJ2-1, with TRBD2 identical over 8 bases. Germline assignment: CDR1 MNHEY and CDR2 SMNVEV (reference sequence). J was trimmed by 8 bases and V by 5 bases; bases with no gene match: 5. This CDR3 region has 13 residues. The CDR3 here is CASSSSGADEQFF. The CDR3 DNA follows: TGTGCCAGCAGTAGTAGCGGGGCGGATGAGCAGTTCTTC.

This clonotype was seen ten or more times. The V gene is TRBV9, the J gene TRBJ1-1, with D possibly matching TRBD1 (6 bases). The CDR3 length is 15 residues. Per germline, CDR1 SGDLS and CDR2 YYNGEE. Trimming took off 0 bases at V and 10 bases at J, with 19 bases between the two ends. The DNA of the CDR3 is TGTGCCAGCAGCGTAGGGGGGGCCGTCGGGCTGGGAGCTTTCTTT. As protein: CASSVGGAVGLGAFF.

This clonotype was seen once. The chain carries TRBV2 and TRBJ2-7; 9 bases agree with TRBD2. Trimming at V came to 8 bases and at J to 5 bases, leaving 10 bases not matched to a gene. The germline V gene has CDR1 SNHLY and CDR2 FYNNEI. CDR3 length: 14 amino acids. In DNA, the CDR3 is TGTGCCAGCTCAATGACTAGCGGAACTGACGAGCAGTACTTC. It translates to CASSMTSGTDEQYF. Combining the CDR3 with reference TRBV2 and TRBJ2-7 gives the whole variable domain EPEVTQTPSHQVTQMGQEVILRCVPISNHLYFYWYRQILGQKVEFLVSFYNNEISEKSEIFDDQFSVERPDGSNFTLKIRSTKLEDSAMYFCASSMTSGTDEQYFGPGTRLTVT.

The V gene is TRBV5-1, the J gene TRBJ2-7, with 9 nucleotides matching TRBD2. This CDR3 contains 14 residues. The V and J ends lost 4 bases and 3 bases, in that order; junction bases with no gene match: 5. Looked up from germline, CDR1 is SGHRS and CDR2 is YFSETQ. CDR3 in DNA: TGCGCCAGCAGCGGAGGGACTAGCAGCTACGAGCAGTACTTC. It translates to CASSGGTSSYEQYF.

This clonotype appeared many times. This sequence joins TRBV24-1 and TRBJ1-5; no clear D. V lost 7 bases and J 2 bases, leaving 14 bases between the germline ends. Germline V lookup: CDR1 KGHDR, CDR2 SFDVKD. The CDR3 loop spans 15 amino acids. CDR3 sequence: CATSRGGLGNQPQHF. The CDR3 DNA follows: TGTGCCACCAGCCGGGGAGGACTTGGCAATCAGCCCCAGCATTTT.

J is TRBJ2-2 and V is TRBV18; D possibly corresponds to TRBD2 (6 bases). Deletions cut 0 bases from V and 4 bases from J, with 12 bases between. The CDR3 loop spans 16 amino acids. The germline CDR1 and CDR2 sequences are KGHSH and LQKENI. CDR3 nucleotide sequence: TGTGCCAGCTCACCACCGTACGCGGGGACCACCGGGGAGCTGTTTTTT. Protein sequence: CASSPPYAGTTGELFF.

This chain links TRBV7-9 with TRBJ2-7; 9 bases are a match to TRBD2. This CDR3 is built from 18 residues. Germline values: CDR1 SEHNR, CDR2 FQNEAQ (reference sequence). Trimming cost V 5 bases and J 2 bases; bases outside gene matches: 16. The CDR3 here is CASSPSLAGRGVTYEQYF. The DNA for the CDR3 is TGTGCCAGCAGCCCGAGCCTAGCGGGACGGGGGGTAACCTACGAGCAGTACTTC.

CDR3 sequence reads: CASSFQGFDGYTF. CDR3 DNA: TGTGCCAGCAGCTTTCAGGGTTTCGATGGCTACACCTTC. J is TRBJ1-2 and V is TRBV7-9, with D possibly being TRBD1 (5 bases). The CDR3 contains 13 residues. Germline V gene lookup returns CDR1 SEHNR and CDR2 FQNEAQ (reference sequence). V gave up 3 bases and J gave up 6 bases, with 11 bases separating them.

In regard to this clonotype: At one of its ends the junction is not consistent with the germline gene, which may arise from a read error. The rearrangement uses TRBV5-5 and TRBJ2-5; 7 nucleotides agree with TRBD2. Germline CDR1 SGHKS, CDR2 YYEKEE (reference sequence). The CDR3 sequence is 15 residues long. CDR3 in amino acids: CVSSLWLAVQETQYF. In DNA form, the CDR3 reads TGTGTCAGCAGCTTGTGGCTAGCGGTCCAAGAGACCCAGTACTTC.

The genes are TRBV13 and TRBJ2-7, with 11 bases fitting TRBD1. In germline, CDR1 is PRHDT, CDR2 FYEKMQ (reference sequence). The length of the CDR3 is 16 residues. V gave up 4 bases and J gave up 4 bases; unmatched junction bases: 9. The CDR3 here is CASSYVGQGEFYEQYV. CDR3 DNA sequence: TGTGCCAGCAGCTATGTGGGACAGGGGGAGTTTTACGAGCAGTACGTC.

DNA for the CDR3: TGTGCCAGCAGTTATCCATCCGGGACACTCATCCCCTACGAGCAGTACTTC. It codes for CASSYPSGTLIPYEQYF. The chain employs TRBV12-3 or TRBV12-4 and TRBJ2-7, with a tentative D call TRBD1 (6 bases). V was trimmed by 4 bases and J by 2 bases, leaving 21 bases between them. The CDR3 is made up of 17 amino acids.

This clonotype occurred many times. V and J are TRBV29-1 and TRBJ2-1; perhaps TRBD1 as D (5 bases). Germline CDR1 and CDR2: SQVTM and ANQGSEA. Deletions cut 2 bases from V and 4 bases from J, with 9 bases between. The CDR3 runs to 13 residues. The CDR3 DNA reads TGCAGCGTTGAAATGAGACAGTACAATGAGCAGTTCTTC. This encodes CSVEMRQYNEQFF.

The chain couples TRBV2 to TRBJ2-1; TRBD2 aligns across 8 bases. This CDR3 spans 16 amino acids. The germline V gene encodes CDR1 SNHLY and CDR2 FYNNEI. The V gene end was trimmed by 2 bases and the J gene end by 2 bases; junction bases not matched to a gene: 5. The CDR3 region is CASSEYLAGPYNEQFF. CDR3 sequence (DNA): TGTGCCAGCAGTGAATATTTAGCGGGACCCTACAATGAGCAGTTCTTC.

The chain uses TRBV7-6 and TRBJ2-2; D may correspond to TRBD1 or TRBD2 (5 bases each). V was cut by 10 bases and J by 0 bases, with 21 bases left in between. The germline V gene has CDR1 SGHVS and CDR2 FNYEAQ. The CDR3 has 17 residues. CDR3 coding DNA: TGTGCCACAGGGCAGGGTGTTGGAGCGGCGAACACCGGGGAGCTGTTTTTT. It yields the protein CATGQGVGAANTGELFF.

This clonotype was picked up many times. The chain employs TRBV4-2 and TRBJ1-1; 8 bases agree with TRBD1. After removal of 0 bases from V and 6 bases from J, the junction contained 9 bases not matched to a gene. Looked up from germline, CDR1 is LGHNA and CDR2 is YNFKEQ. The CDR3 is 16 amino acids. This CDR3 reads CASSQDETGVFAEAFF. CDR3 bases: TGTGCCAGCAGCCAAGATGAGACAGGGGTCTTCGCTGAAGCTTTCTTT.

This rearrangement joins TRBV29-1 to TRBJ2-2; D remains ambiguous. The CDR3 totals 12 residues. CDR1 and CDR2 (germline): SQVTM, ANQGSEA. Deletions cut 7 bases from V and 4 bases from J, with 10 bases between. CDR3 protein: CSAKFPTGELFF. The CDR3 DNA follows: TGCAGCGCAAAGTTTCCCACCGGGGAGCTGTTTTTT.

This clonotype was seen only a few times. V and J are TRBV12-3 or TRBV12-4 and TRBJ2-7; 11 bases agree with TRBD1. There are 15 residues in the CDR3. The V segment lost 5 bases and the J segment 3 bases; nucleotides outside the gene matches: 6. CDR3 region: CASSQPGQGVYEQYF. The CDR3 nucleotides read TGTGCCAGCAGTCAACCGGGACAGGGGGTCTACGAGCAGTACTTC.

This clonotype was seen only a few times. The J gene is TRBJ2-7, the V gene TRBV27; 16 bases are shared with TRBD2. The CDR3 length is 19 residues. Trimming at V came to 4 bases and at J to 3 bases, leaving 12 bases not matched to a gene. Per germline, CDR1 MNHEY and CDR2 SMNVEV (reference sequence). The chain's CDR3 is CASSSPGTSGRAGLYEQYF. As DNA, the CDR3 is TGTGCCAGCAGTTCCCCCGGGACTAGCGGGAGGGCCGGTCTCTACGAGCAGTACTTC.

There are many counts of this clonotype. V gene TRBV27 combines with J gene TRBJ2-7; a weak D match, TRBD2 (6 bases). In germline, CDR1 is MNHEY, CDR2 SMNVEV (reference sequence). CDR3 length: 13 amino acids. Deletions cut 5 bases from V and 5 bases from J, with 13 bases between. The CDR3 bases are TGTGCCAGCAGTCTGGGAGGTTCTGACGAGCAGTACTTC. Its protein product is CASSLGGSDEQYF.

DNA of the CDR3: TGTGCCAGCAGTGCTGGAGGGAGAGCCACCGGGGAGCTGTTTTTT. Translated, it gives CASSAGGRATGELFF. The rearrangement links TRBV6-4 to TRBJ2-2; TRBD2 might be the D (6 bases). The CDR3 runs to 15 residues. V lost 4 bases, J lost 4 bases, and 13 bases lay in between. The V gene's germline CDR1 is MRHNA and CDR2 SNTAGT.

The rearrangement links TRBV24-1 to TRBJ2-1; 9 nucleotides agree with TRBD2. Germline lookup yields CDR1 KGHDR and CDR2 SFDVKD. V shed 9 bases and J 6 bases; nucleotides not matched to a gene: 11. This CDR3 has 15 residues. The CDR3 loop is CATEPGTSWGNEQFF. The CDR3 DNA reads TGTGCCACCGAACCAGGGACTAGCTGGGGCAATGAGCAGTTCTTC.

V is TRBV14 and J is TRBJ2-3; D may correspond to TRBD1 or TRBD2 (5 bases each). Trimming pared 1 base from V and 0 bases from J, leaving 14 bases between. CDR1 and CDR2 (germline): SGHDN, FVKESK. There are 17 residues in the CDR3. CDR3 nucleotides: TGTGCCAGCAGCCAAGGCTGGCTAGAGGGGAGCACAGATACGCAGTATTTT. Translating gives CASSQGWLEGSTDTQYF. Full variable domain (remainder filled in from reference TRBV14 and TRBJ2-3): EAGVTQFPSHSVIEKGQTVTLRCDPISGHDNLYWYRRVMGKEIKFLLHFVKESKQDESGMPNNRFLAERTGGTYSTLKVQPAELEDSGVYFCASSQGWLEGSTDTQYFGPGTRLTVL.

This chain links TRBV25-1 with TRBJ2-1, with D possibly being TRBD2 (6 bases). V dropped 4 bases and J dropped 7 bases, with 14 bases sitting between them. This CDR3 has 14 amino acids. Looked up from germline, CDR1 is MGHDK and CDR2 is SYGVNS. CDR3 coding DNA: TGTGCCAGCAGTGCGGTCGGGAGTGCAAATGAGCAGTTCTTC. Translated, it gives CASSAVGSANEQFF.

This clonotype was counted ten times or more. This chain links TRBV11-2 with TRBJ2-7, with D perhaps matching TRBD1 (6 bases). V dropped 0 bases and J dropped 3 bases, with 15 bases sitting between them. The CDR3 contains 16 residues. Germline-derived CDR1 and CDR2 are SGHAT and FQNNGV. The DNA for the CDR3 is TGTGCCAGCAGCTTAGATCTAGTGGGGGCACACTACGAGCAGTACTTC. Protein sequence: CASSLDLVGAHYEQYF.